The next 21 T cell receptor beta chains were all read from a single sample in a study of PD-1 blockade in classical Hodgkin lymphoma. Sequenced by immunoSEQ multiplex PCR; TCRdb stores in-frame clones only, minus some. The sample has about 26,000 clones, 85% to 90% seen once. Brentuximab vedotin exposure varied among the patients, all of whom had relapsed after autologous stem cell transplantation. The sample in question was peripheral blood mononuclear cells (PBMCs), obtained at baseline. The receptors derive from a human donor with classical Hodgkin lymphoma.

The CDR3 loop reads CASSLLSPGELFF. Written as DNA, the CDR3 is TGTGCCAGCAGCCTACTGTCCCCCGGGGAGCTGTTTTTT. The rearrangement joins TRBV11-3 to TRBJ2-2; D unresolved. V lost 5 bases, J lost 6 bases, and 10 bases lay in between. The CDR3 is 13 residues long. Germline V gives CDR1 SGHNT, CDR2 YENEEA.

The gene calls are TRBV6-1 and TRBJ1-5; D perhaps matches TRBD1 (5 bases). Germline CDR1 reads MNHNS; CDR2 reads SASEGT. Trimming removed 2 bases at V and 1 base at J, with 18 bases between. This CDR3 has 18 amino acids. CDR3 DNA: TGTGCCAGCAGTGAACGGGGGATTCAGGGCGGGAGCAATCAGCCCCAGCATTTT. It translates to CASSERGIQGGSNQPQHF.

The genes are TRBV7-9 and TRBJ2-3; maybe TRBD1 (6 bases). This CDR3 has 15 amino acids. The V and J ends lost 5 bases and 1 base respectively, with 13 bases between them. The germline gives CDR1 SEHNR, CDR2 FQNEAQ (reference sequence). CDR3 coding DNA: TGTGCCAGCAGCCGGAGAGGGGGTGGCACAGATACGCAGTATTTT. Protein product: CASSRRGGGTDTQYF.

J is TRBJ2-5 and V is TRBV5-1, with TRBD1 as a possible D gene (6 bases). Trimming shortened V by 0 bases and J by 2 bases, and 11 bases separated the two germline ends. Per the germline V gene, CDR1 is SGHRS and CDR2 is YFSETQ. CDR3 length equals 15 residues. The CDR3 coding sequence is TGCGCCAGCAGCTTGGCAGGGACAAAGCAAGAGACCCAGTACTTC. Translation gives CASSLAGTKQETQYF. The full variable domain, with the rest looked up from reference TRBV5-1 and TRBJ2-5, is KAGVTQTPRYLIKTRGQQVTLSCSPISGHRSVSWYQQTPGQGLQFLFEYFSETQRNKGNFPGRFSGRQFSNSRSEMNVSTLELGDSALYLCASSLAGTKQETQYFGPGTRLLVL.

V usage is TRBV5-5 and J usage is TRBJ1-4; D is perhaps TRBD1 (5 bases). Deletions cut 0 bases from V and 3 bases from J, with 6 bases between. The germline V gene encodes CDR1 SGHKS and CDR2 YYEKEE (reference sequence). The CDR3 runs 14 residues. DNA of the CDR3: TGTGCCAGCAGCTTGGAAGGGGCTAATGAAAAACTGTTTTTT. Amino acid sequence: CASSLEGANEKLFF.

The rearrangement joins TRBV9 to TRBJ1-6, with D possibly matching TRBD1 (6 bases). V was trimmed by 8 bases and J by 5 bases, leaving 23 bases between them. CDR1 and CDR2 (germline): SGDLS, YYNGEE. The CDR3 is 17 amino acids. The CDR3 DNA sequence: TGTGCCAGACCCCCGATTAGGGGGGGGTACAATAATTCACCCCTCCACTTT. It specifies CARPPIRGGYNNSPLHF.

The chain joins TRBV6-5 to TRBJ1-2, with 11 bases matching TRBD1. J gave up 6 bases and V 6 bases, and 6 bases lay outside the gene matches. The CDR3 totals 14 residues. Looked up from germline, CDR1 is MNHEY and CDR2 is SVGAGI. The CDR3 DNA reads as TGTGCCAGCAGGACCGGGACAGGGGGTGATGGCTACACCTTC. It encodes CASRTGTGGDGYTF.

The chain recombines TRBV19 with TRBJ2-1; 9 bases match TRBD1. The CDR3 length is 16 residues. The germline gives CDR1 LNHDA, CDR2 SQIVND (reference sequence). V lost 1 base and J lost 4; bases outside the gene matches: 5. The CDR3 DNA sequence: TGTGCCAGTAGTATAGGGTGGGACAGGGCTTACAATGAGCAGTTCTTC. Translating it yields CASSIGWDRAYNEQFF. The variable domain in full, with the rest retrieved from reference TRBV19 and TRBJ2-1, is DGGITQSPKYLFRKEGQNVTLSCEQNLNHDAMYWYRQDPGQGLRLIYYSQIVNDFQKGDIAEGYSVSREKKESFPLTVTSAQKNPTAFYLCASSIGWDRAYNEQFFGPGTRLTVL.

V usage is TRBV5-1 and J usage is TRBJ2-7, with D tentatively TRBD2 (6 bases). The CDR3 extends over 13 amino acids. In germline, CDR1 is SGHRS, CDR2 YFSETQ. V lost 4 bases and J 7 bases, leaving 15 bases between the germline ends. As DNA, the CDR3 is TGCGCCAGCAGCATGCGGGGTGGGGGAGAGCAGTACTTC. It is translated as CASSMRGGGEQYF.

The chain recombines TRBV19 with TRBJ2-7, with D perhaps matching TRBD1 or TRBD2 (6 bases each). This CDR3 region has 15 residues. CDR1 and CDR2 from the germline V gene are LNHDA and SQIVND (reference sequence). Trimming removed 3 bases from V and 3 bases from J, with 15 bases in between. CDR3 sequence (DNA): TGTGCCAGTAGTATTAGGGGGGCTGGCCTCTACGAGCAGTACTTC. Amino acids: CASSIRGAGLYEQYF.

The chain joins TRBV7-8 to TRBJ2-1; no definite D call. This CDR3 has 13 residues. In germline, CDR1 is SGHVS, CDR2 FQNEAQ. Between the trimmed V and J ends, which lost 8 bases and 4 bases, there was a span of 12 bases. DNA for the CDR3: TGTGCCAGCCGACCTCCGGGTTACAATGAGCAGTTCTTC. Translation: CASRPPGYNEQFF.

The J gene is TRBJ1-6, the V gene TRBV6-5; D gene uncertain. Germline assignment: CDR1 MNHEY and CDR2 SVGAGI. The CDR3 length is 14 residues. V lost 6 bases to trimming and J lost 9 bases, with 15 bases between them. DNA for the CDR3: TGTGCCAGCAGGCCTTACCCTGGACGTTCACCCCTCCACTTT. It encodes CASRPYPGRSPLHF.

This chain links TRBV5-1 with TRBJ2-2; D gene uncertain. CDR1 is SGHRS, CDR2 YFSETQ, per germline. V lost 0 bases to trimming and J lost 6 bases, with 6 bases between them. The CDR3 covers 13 residues. The CDR3 sequence is CASSLEFPGELFF. CDR3 DNA sequence: TGCGCCAGCAGCTTGGAGTTCCCCGGGGAGCTGTTTTTT.

This CDR3 reads CASSQGDTEAFF. CDR3 DNA sequence: TGTGCCAGCTCACAGGGAGACACTGAAGCTTTCTTT. V is TRBV18 and J is TRBJ1-1; D not certain. Germline lookup yields CDR1 KGHSH and CDR2 LQKENI. V was pared by 4 bases and J by 3 bases, with 6 bases between. This CDR3 contains 12 residues.

The V call is TRBV4-3, the J call TRBJ1-3, with a weak D call TRBD1 (5 bases). Trimming shortened V by 3 bases and J by 0 bases, and 18 bases separated the two germline ends. CDR3 length: 18 residues. Germline V CDR1 and CDR2: LGHNA, YSLEER. The CDR3 loop is CASSQDPTGATSGNTIYF. The CDR3 coding sequence is TGCGCCAGCAGCCAGGATCCTACAGGCGCAACCTCTGGAAACACCATATATTTT.

The V call is TRBV9, the J call TRBJ2-1; 13 bases line up with TRBD2. The CDR3 runs 13 residues. The V and J ends lost 0 bases and 13 bases, in that order; junction bases with no gene match: 1. Per germline, CDR1 SGDLS and CDR2 YYNGEE. Here the CDR3 DNA reads TGTGCCAGCAGCGTAGGGACTAGCGGGGGACAGTTCTTC. It translates to CASSVGTSGGQFF.

The chain joins TRBV2 to TRBJ1-5; maybe TRBD1 (6 bases). V gave up 6 bases and J gave up 3 bases, with 18 bases separating them. The CDR3 length is 16 residues. In germline, CDR1 is SNHLY, CDR2 FYNNEI. The CDR3 sequence is CASRLTSGGDNQPQHF. As DNA, the CDR3 is TGTGCCAGCAGACTGACTTCGGGGGGCGACAATCAGCCCCAGCATTTT.

The J gene is TRBJ2-3, the V gene TRBV4-3, with 8 positions matching TRBD1. This CDR3 has 17 amino acids. V lost 2 bases to trimming and J lost 3 bases; unmatched junction nucleotides: 10. The germline gives CDR1 LGHNA, CDR2 YSLEER. CDR3 bases: TGCGCCAGCAGCCAAAGGAACACAGGGGGTATTACAGATACGCAGTATTTT. This encodes CASSQRNTGGITDTQYF.

CDR3 residues: CASSEAVGGNTGELFF. For the CDR3, the DNA is TGTGCCAGCAGTGAAGCGGTCGGCGGGAACACCGGGGAGCTGTTTTTT. The chain joins TRBV6-1 to TRBJ2-2; D ambiguous. The CDR3 is 16 residues long. Trimming took off 0 bases at V and 1 base at J, with 9 bases between the two ends. Germline V gives CDR1 MNHNS, CDR2 SASEGT.

This clone was recorded once. This rearrangement joins TRBV6-1 to TRBJ1-4; 8 nucleotides agree with TRBD1. V gave up 3 bases and J gave up 8 bases; unmatched junction bases: 2. CDR1 and CDR2 from the germline V gene are MNHNS and SASEGT. CDR3 length: 13 amino acids. CDR3 sequence: CASSDGDREKLFF. CDR3 sequence (DNA): TGTGCCAGCAGTGATGGGGACAGGGAAAAACTGTTTTTT.

This clone was seen only once. This chain joins TRBV5-1 and TRBJ2-2; D assignment may be TRBD1 or TRBD2 (5 bases each). Trimming left V 7 bases short and J 5 bases short, with 18 bases between. The CDR3 consists of 15 residues. CDR1 SGHRS and CDR2 YFSETQ come from the germline V gene. As DNA, the CDR3 is TGCGCCAGCGGTCTTGCAGGGACCTCTACCGGGGAGCTGTTTTTT. Amino acid sequence: CASGLAGTSTGELFF.